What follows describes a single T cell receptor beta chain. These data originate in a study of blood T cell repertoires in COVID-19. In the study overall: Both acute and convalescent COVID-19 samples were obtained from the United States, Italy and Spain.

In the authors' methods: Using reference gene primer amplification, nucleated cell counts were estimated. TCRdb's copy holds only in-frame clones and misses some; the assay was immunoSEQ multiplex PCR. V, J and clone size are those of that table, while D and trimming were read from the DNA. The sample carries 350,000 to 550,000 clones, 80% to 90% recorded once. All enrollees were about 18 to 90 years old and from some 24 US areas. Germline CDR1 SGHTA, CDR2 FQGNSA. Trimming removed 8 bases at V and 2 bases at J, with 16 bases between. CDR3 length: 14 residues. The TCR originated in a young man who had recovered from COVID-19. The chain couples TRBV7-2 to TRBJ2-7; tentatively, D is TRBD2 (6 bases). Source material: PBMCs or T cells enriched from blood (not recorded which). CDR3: CASSGGTVTYEQYF. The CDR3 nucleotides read TGTGCCAGCTCAGGAGGGACGGTAACCTACGAGCAGTACTTC.